One and the same sample provided the 32 T cell receptor beta chains below, sequenced in a study of response to subunit inactivated influenza vaccine. TCRdb fed the RT-PCR reads into MiXCR, producing one record per CDR3 protein. There are more than 450,000 distinct CDR3 sequences in the sample; about 11% occur only once, and around 10% lies in the top ten. The sample also formed part of further work on T cells expressing NK-cell markers. As that report states: A 5'RACE template switching approach incorporating UMIs was used to make TCR beta cDNA.

The sample was PBMCs from blood, taken on the day of vaccination. Receptor source: a man aged 45-65 years who received an inactivated influenza vaccine.

This chain uses TRBV11-2 with TRBJ2-1, with 10 bases fitting TRBD2. CDR1 and CDR2 from the germline V gene are SGHAT and FQNNGV. V trimming: 5 bases; J trimming: 6 bases; junction bases outside the gene matches: 10. The CDR3 length is 16 residues. CDR3 loop: CASSPASGGFANEQFF. The CDR3, as DNA: TGTGCCAGCAGCCCAGCTAGCGGGGGATTTGCCAATGAGCAGTTCTTC.

This clonotype appeared a few times. The rearrangement links TRBV3-1 to TRBJ2-7; no firm D call. CDR1 is LGHDT, CDR2 YNNKEL, per germline (reference sequence). Trimming pared 2 bases from V and 2 bases from J, leaving 10 bases between. This CDR3 comprises 14 residues. CDR3 in amino acids: CASSQWTEAYEQYF. The CDR3, as DNA: TGTGCCAGCAGCCAATGGACGGAAGCCTACGAGCAGTACTTC.

The chain has TRBV5-6 and TRBJ2-3; 7 bases match TRBD2. CDR1 and CDR2 (germline): SGHDT, YYEEEE. Trimming cost V 7 bases and J 1 base; bases outside gene matches: 9. This CDR3 has 15 residues. The CDR3 coding sequence is TGTGCCAGCGGGGCTGGGACTACGCGCACAGATACGCAGTATTTT. This translates into CASGAGTTRTDTQYF. Full variable domain (remainder filled in from reference TRBV5-6 and TRBJ2-3): DAGVTQSPTHLIKTRGQQVTLRCSPKSGHDTVSWYQQALGQGPQFIFQYYEEEERQRGNFPDRFSGHQFPNYSSELNVNALLLGDSALYLCASGAGTTRTDTQYFGPGTRLTVL.

This CDR3 is CASSLHGSGTTYF. In nucleotides, the CDR3 is TGTGCCAGCAGCCTCCATGGTAGCGGGACGACGTACTTC. The chain uses TRBV7-2 and TRBJ2-7; 8 bases line up with TRBD2. After removal of 5 bases from V and 12 bases from J, the junction contained 12 bases not matched to a gene. Germline V CDR1 and CDR2: SGHTA, FQGNSA. The CDR3 loop spans 13 amino acids.

This clonotype was picked up one time. The rearrangement links TRBV7-9 to TRBJ2-4, with 10 bases that match TRBD1. Germline CDR1 reads SEHNR; CDR2 reads FQNEAQ (reference sequence). J lost 7 bases, V lost 4 bases, and 4 bases had no gene match. This CDR3 has 14 amino acids. The CDR3 DNA sequence: TGTGCCAGCAGCTCTCCGGGACAGGGGAACATTCAGTACTTC. Translating it yields CASSSPGQGNIQYF. Variable domain in full (rest from reference TRBV7-9 and TRBJ2-4): DTGVSQNPRHKITKRGQNVTFRCDPISEHNRLYWYRQTLGQGPEFLTYFQNEAQLEKSRLLSDRFSAERPKGSFSTLEIQRTEQGDSAMYLCASSSPGQGNIQYFGAGTRLSVL.

This clonotype showed up just a few times. This chain links TRBV5-1 with TRBJ2-3; D might be TRBD1 or TRBD2, each matching 5 bases. Germline V gene data show CDR1 as SGHRS and CDR2 as YFSETQ. V dropped 0 bases and J dropped 0 bases, with 8 bases sitting between them. The CDR3 contains 15 residues. The CDR3 DNA sequence: TGCGCCAGCAGCTTGGACAGGACTAGCACAGATACGCAGTATTTT. This gives the protein CASSLDRTSTDTQYF.

The V gene is TRBV5-1, the J gene TRBJ1-1; maybe TRBD1 (5 bases). The CDR3 extends over 14 amino acids. V was shortened by 6 bases and J by 1 base, with 13 bases between the two germline ends. Germline V gives CDR1 SGHRS, CDR2 YFSETQ. In nucleotides, the CDR3 is TGCGCCAGCACCTCCTTGGACACGAACACTGAAGCTTTCTTT. This encodes CASTSLDTNTEAFF.

V is TRBV7-9 and J is TRBJ2-5; the D is unclear. The CDR3 is made up of 15 amino acids. Trimming stripped 7 bases from V and 3 bases from J, with 18 bases between. The germline V gene has CDR1 SEHNR and CDR2 FQNEAQ (reference sequence). CDR3 sequence: CASTPHKIGEETQYF. Written as DNA, the CDR3 is TGTGCCAGCACCCCCCATAAAATAGGAGAAGAGACCCAGTACTTC.

In this sample, this clonotype turned up a few times. The genes are TRBV3-1 and TRBJ1-1, with a weak D call TRBD1 (6 bases). The germline V gene encodes CDR1 LGHDT and CDR2 YNNKEL (reference sequence). The CDR3 runs 17 residues. The ends were cut back, 0 bases at V and 0 bases at J, with 14 bases in the middle. This chain's CDR3 is CASSQDLLRQVNTEAFF. Here the CDR3 DNA reads TGTGCCAGCAGCCAAGACCTTCTGAGACAGGTGAACACTGAAGCTTTCTTT.

The chain employs TRBV20-1 and TRBJ1-4; D is perhaps TRBD1 (5 bases). Germline-derived CDR1 and CDR2 are DFQATT and SNEGSKA (reference sequence). The CDR3 contains 14 residues. V gave up 6 bases and J gave up 0 bases, with 11 bases separating them. The CDR3 sequence is CSASGLSTNEKLFF. DNA of the CDR3: TGCAGTGCGTCAGGGCTATCAACTAATGAAAAACTGTTTTTT.

This clonotype was detected ten times or more. The V and J genes are TRBV10-3 and TRBJ2-1; 9 nucleotides align to TRBD2. Germline CDR1 is ENHRY and CDR2 is SYGVKD. Trimming removed 11 bases from V and 8 bases from J; junction bases left unmatched: 10. CDR3 length equals 13 residues. In DNA form, the CDR3 reads TGTGCCCAAGCGGTAGCGGGAGACCATGAGCAGTTCTTC. This encodes CAQAVAGDHEQFF.

This clonotype was seen at least ten times. The V call is TRBV7-2, the J call TRBJ2-4; D is perhaps TRBD1 (6 bases). Trimming removed 4 bases at V and 0 bases at J, with 16 bases between. Germline CDR1 is SGHTA and CDR2 is FQGNSA. The CDR3 loop spans 17 amino acids. CDR3 in amino acids: CASSSFRTVLAKNIQYF. As DNA, the CDR3 is TGTGCCAGCAGCTCCTTTAGGACAGTACTAGCCAAAAACATTCAGTACTTC.

This clonotype turned up a few times. This rearrangement joins TRBV20-1 to TRBJ2-5, with 10 nucleotides matching TRBD2. CDR1 DFQATT and CDR2 SNEGSKA come from the germline V gene (reference sequence). This CDR3 has 14 residues. Trimming removed 5 bases from V and 2 bases from J; junction bases left unmatched: 5. The CDR3 region has the DNA TGCAGTGCTGTCGGGACTAGCGCTCAAGAGACCCAGTACTTC. Translating gives CSAVGTSAQETQYF.

The chain carries TRBV5-1 and TRBJ2-7; D unclear. The CDR3 runs to 13 residues. Germline values: CDR1 SGHRS, CDR2 YFSETQ. V was shortened by 4 bases and J by 0 bases, with 8 bases between the two germline ends. CDR3 sequence reads: CASSERSSYEQYF. CDR3 nucleotides: TGCGCCAGCAGCGAAAGGAGCTCCTACGAGCAGTACTTC.

The chain recombines TRBV20-1 with TRBJ2-7; TRBD1 or TRBD2 may be the D gene (6 bases each). The CDR3 sequence is 12 residues long. Per the germline V gene, CDR1 is DFQATT and CDR2 is SNEGSKA (reference sequence). V shed 4 bases and J shed 2 bases, with 9 bases lying between them. The CDR3 DNA is TGCAGTGCTAATAGGGGGGCCTACGAGCAGTACTTC. Amino acids: CSANRGAYEQYF.

The chain recombines TRBV5-1 with TRBJ2-1; D tentatively fits TRBD1 or TRBD2 (6 bases each). The germline V gene has CDR1 SGHRS and CDR2 YFSETQ. The V end was cut by 0 bases, the J end by 0 bases, with 10 bases between. CDR3 size: 16 residues. CDR3 protein: CASSLVGGNSYNEQFF. The CDR3 region has the DNA TGCGCCAGCAGCTTGGTAGGGGGGAACTCCTACAATGAGCAGTTCTTC.

There are a few counts of this clonotype. This chain links TRBV29-1 with TRBJ1-1; maybe TRBD1 (6 bases). The CDR3 loop spans 14 amino acids. Germline V lookup: CDR1 SQVTM, CDR2 ANQGSEA. The V and J ends lost 4 bases and 1 base respectively, with 13 bases between them. This chain's CDR3 is CSVATGSRNTEAFF. In DNA form, the CDR3 reads TGCAGCGTTGCCACAGGGTCAAGGAACACTGAAGCTTTCTTT.

This clonotype was picked up many times. The CDR3 sequence: CASSPAGGEQYF. The CDR3 bases are TGTGCCAGCAGTCCCGCCGGAGGCGAGCAGTACTTC. The rearrangement joins TRBV5-6 to TRBJ2-7; TRBD2 might be the D (5 bases). The germline V gene encodes CDR1 SGHDT and CDR2 YYEEEE. The length of the CDR3 is 12 residues. V lost 5 bases and J lost 6, with 12 bases in between.

The gene calls are TRBV24-1 and TRBJ2-7; 9 bases are shared with TRBD1. J lost 5 bases, V lost 4 bases, and 8 bases had no gene match. The CDR3 consists of 15 residues. Per germline, CDR1 KGHDR and CDR2 SFDVKD. The CDR3 protein is CATSDPRTGVNEQYF. CDR3 DNA sequence: TGTGCCACCAGTGACCCAAGGACAGGGGTGAACGAGCAGTACTTC.

About this clonotype itself: This sequence may be a read error, since a much larger clone differs from it by one base. The chain is built from TRBV5-1 and TRBJ2-7, with D tentatively TRBD1 (5 bases). Germline V CDR1 and CDR2: SGHRS, YFSETQ. The CDR3 contains 13 residues. Trimming removed 0 bases at V and 3 bases at J, with 7 bases between. The CDR3 is CASSLEGIYEQYF. Here the CDR3 DNA reads TGCGCCAGCAGCTTGGAGGGGATCTACGAGCAGTACTTC.

The chain links TRBV30 to TRBJ2-3; 7 nucleotides line up with TRBD2. This CDR3 is built from 14 residues. Germline lookup yields CDR1 GTSNPN and CDR2 SVGIG (reference sequence). The V segment lost 5 bases and the J segment 0 bases; nucleotides outside the gene matches: 5. In DNA, the CDR3 is TGTGCCTGGGGGAGGGGACTGAGCACAGATACGCAGTATTTT. Its protein is CAWGRGLSTDTQYF.

A few counts support this clonotype. As DNA, the CDR3 is TGTGCCAGCAGTTTGAAGCGTGAAAAACTGTTTTTT. Amino acids: CASSLKREKLFF. The V and J genes are TRBV28 and TRBJ1-4; D unclear. Germline assignment: CDR1 MDHEN and CDR2 SYDVKM. The CDR3 runs to 12 residues. V lost 3 bases, J lost 7 bases, and 6 bases lay in between.

CDR3 region: CASSLKQSATNEKLFF. The CDR3 DNA follows: TGTGCCAGCAGTTTAAAACAGTCTGCAACTAATGAAAAACTGTTTTTT. The gene calls are TRBV12-3 or TRBV12-4 and TRBJ1-4; D is ambiguous. This CDR3 region has 16 residues. The germline V and J ends were trimmed by 2 bases and 0 bases, with 10 bases remaining between them.

V is TRBV4-3 and J is TRBJ2-1, with D possibly TRBD1 on 5 matching bases. CDR1 and CDR2 (germline): LGHNA, YSLEER. The germline V and J ends were trimmed by 4 bases and 15 bases, with 13 bases remaining between them. The length of the CDR3 is 11 residues. Here the CDR3 reads CASSRAGFLFF. In DNA form, the CDR3 reads TGCGCCAGCAGCCGAGCAGGGTTCTTGTTCTTC.

This chain uses TRBV28 with TRBJ2-1, with D tentatively TRBD2 (6 bases). Between the trimmed V and J ends, which lost 5 bases and 9 bases, there was a span of 23 bases. The V gene's germline CDR1 is MDHEN and CDR2 SYDVKM. CDR3 length: 16 residues. CDR3 amino acids: CASSTRILQTRGEQFF. The CDR3 bases are TGTGCCAGCAGTACGCGGATTCTCCAGACTAGGGGTGAGCAGTTCTTC.

Only a few counts were recorded for this clonotype. The chain employs TRBV28 and TRBJ2-2; TRBD1 or TRBD2 may be the D gene (5 bases each). Germline lookup yields CDR1 MDHEN and CDR2 SYDVKM. The V and J ends lost 7 bases and 4 bases respectively, with 19 bases between them. The CDR3 has 16 residues. The CDR3 region is CASNARPGRSTGELFF. The CDR3 DNA reads TGTGCCAGCAATGCCCGACCGGGACGGAGCACCGGGGAGCTGTTTTTT.

This clonotype was observed many times. The rearrangement links TRBV11-2 to TRBJ2-7; 7 nucleotides line up with TRBD2. V lost 4 bases and J lost 4; bases outside the gene matches: 4. CDR1 and CDR2 from the germline V gene are SGHAT and FQNNGV. The CDR3 is made up of 13 amino acids. The CDR3 spells CASSWGGEYEQYF. The CDR3 DNA sequence: TGTGCCAGCAGCTGGGGGGGGGAGTACGAGCAGTACTTC.

This clonotype was observed a few times. The J gene is TRBJ1-6, the V gene TRBV4-3, with D perhaps matching TRBD1 (6 bases). Germline V CDR1 and CDR2: LGHNA, YSLEER. V lost 0 bases and J 7 bases, leaving 16 bases between the germline ends. CDR3 size: 17 residues. CDR3 nucleotides: TGCGCCAGCAGCCAAGATAGTAGAGGAAGGGGGAATTCACCCCTCCACTTT. It codes for CASSQDSRGRGNSPLHF.

This clonotype has just a few counts. The chain combines TRBV6-2 or TRBV6-3 with TRBJ2-7; D is unresolved. Germline CDR1 is MNHEY and CDR2 is SVGEGT. The CDR3 contains 12 residues. Trimming removed 2 bases from V and 4 bases from J, with 6 bases in between. CDR3 in amino acids: CASSYPPYEQYF. CDR3 coding DNA: TGTGCCAGCAGTTACCCTCCTTACGAGCAGTACTTC.

The chain couples TRBV28 to TRBJ1-1, with D tentatively TRBD1 (6 bases). CDR1 and CDR2 (germline): MDHEN, SYDVKM. Trimming shortened V by 8 bases and J by 5 bases, and 12 bases separated the two germline ends. The CDR3 consists of 12 residues. The CDR3 bases are TGTGCCAGCTGGGGGCGCGATACTGAAGCTTTCTTT. Protein sequence: CASWGRDTEAFF.

This clonotype has a handful of counts. The chain employs TRBV15 and TRBJ2-2; D may be TRBD1 (6 bases). The CDR3 loop spans 15 amino acids. Germline assignment: CDR1 LNHNV and CDR2 YYDKDF (reference sequence). The V and J ends lost 3 bases and 5 bases respectively, with 13 bases between them. The CDR3 nucleotides read TGTGCCACCAGCAGCTTAATAACAGGGACCGGGGAGCTGTTTTTT. It codes for CATSSLITGTGELFF.

The chain links TRBV6-1 to TRBJ1-5; D remains ambiguous. V was pared by 8 bases and J by 3 bases, with 11 bases between. Germline lookup yields CDR1 MNHNS and CDR2 SASEGT. CDR3 length: 13 amino acids. The CDR3 region is CASLREINQPQHF. The DNA for the CDR3 is TGTGCCAGCCTCCGGGAGATCAATCAGCCCCAGCATTTT.